The 10 T cell receptor beta chains in this list originate from one sample, sequenced in a study of Ad26.COV2.S vaccination and SARS-CoV-2 variants. Treatment meaning: roughly 20 received Ad26.COV2.S at low or high dose, single or two shots; 5 received placebo; per-sample allocation not given. Samples came from day 63 after the first vaccine or placebo injection. Profiled with immunoSEQ multiplex PCR; TCRdb holds only in-frame clones, not every one. The sample lists a few hundred thousand clones; around 87% were seen once. This material consisted of peripheral blood, taken in a trial of Ad26.COV2.S vaccine versus placebo. Source of these receptors: a person between 18 and 59 years old who received the Ad26.COV2.S COVID-19 vaccine or a placebo.

The rearrangement links TRBV25-1 to TRBJ2-3, with unresolved D. Germline CDR1 and CDR2: MGHDK and SYGVNS. Deletions cut 0 bases from V and 3 bases from J, with 16 bases between. The CDR3 is made up of 17 amino acids. The CDR3, as DNA: TGTGCCAGCAGTGAATACCGTGGCTCGAGCACGACAGATACGCAGTATTTT. This translates into CASSEYRGSSTTDTQYF.

V usage is TRBV7-9 and J usage is TRBJ2-4; a possible D gene is TRBD1 (5 bases). CDR1 and CDR2 (germline): SEHNR, FQNEAQ (reference sequence). There are 14 residues in the CDR3. V dropped 5 bases and J dropped 3 bases, with 11 bases sitting between them. As DNA, the CDR3 is TGTGCCAGCAGCCCTAGGACAAGCAAAAACATTCAGTACTTC. Translated, it gives CASSPRTSKNIQYF. Combining the CDR3 with reference TRBV7-9 and TRBJ2-4 gives the whole variable domain DTGVSQNPRHKITKRGQNVTFRCDPISEHNRLYWYRQTLGQGPEFLTYFQNEAQLEKSRLLSDRFSAERPKGSFSTLEIQRTEQGDSAMYLCASSPRTSKNIQYFGAGTRLSVL.

This chain uses TRBV28 with TRBJ2-3, with D hard to call. V lost 3 bases and J lost 6, with 13 bases in between. Germline V gives CDR1 MDHEN, CDR2 SYDVKM. This CDR3 is 14 amino acids long. CDR3 amino acids: CASSLTDSQDTQYF. CDR3 nucleotides: TGTGCCAGCAGTTTGACTGATTCACAGGATACGCAGTATTTT. The full variable domain, completed using reference TRBV28 and TRBJ2-3, is DVKVTQSSRYLVKRTGEKVFLECVQDMDHENMFWYRQDPGLGLRLIYFSYDVKMKEKGDIPEGYSVSREKKERFSLILESASTNQTSMYLCASSLTDSQDTQYFGPGTRLTVL.

V and J are TRBV6-5 and TRBJ2-7, with D maybe TRBD2 (6 bases). Germline CDR1 MNHEY, CDR2 SVGAGI. V was pared by 5 bases and J by 6 bases, with 17 bases between. The CDR3 is 14 residues long. The chain's CDR3 is CASSLTGGSREQYF. DNA for the CDR3: TGTGCCAGCAGTCTGACTGGGGGGTCACGCGAGCAGTACTTC.

The CDR3 sequence is CAITDTLGNYEQYF. The CDR3 DNA follows: TGTGCCATTACGGACACCCTGGGGAACTACGAGCAGTACTTC. This chain links TRBV10-3 with TRBJ2-7; possibly TRBD1 for D (5 bases). The CDR3 has 14 residues. CDR1 ENHRY and CDR2 SYGVKD come from the germline V gene. V was pared by 9 bases and J by 3 bases, with 18 bases between.

The V call is TRBV4-3, the J call TRBJ2-7; weak D call: TRBD2 (7 bases). This CDR3 is 13 amino acids long. V was cut by 4 bases and J by 5 bases, with 12 bases left in between. CDR1 is LGHNA and CDR2 is YSLEER in the germline V gene. CDR3 nucleotides: TGCGCCAGCAGCCCTACAGGGAGGGACGAGCAGTACTTC. Protein product: CASSPTGRDEQYF.

The rearrangement uses TRBV28 and TRBJ1-4; D might be TRBD1 (6 bases). V was pared by 6 bases and J by 8 bases, with 7 bases between. CDR1 is MDHEN and CDR2 is SYDVKM in the germline V gene. The CDR3 runs to 11 residues. The CDR3 loop reads CASRGQEKLFF. The CDR3, as DNA: TGTGCCAGCAGGGGACAAGAAAAACTGTTTTTT.

V and J are TRBV18 and TRBJ1-2, with TRBD1 matching over 7 bases. Germline assignment: CDR1 KGHSH and CDR2 LQKENI. The CDR3 is made up of 15 amino acids. The trim removed 3 bases at V and 0 bases at J, leaving 4 bases unmatched. The CDR3 region has the DNA TGTGCCAGCTCACCCGGGACAGATACTAACTATGGCTACACCTTC. Its translation is CASSPGTDTNYGYTF.

The chain has TRBV7-9 and TRBJ2-1, with 11 bases matching TRBD1. Germline V gives CDR1 SEHNR, CDR2 FQNEAQ (reference sequence). V shed 5 bases and J 1 base; nucleotides not matched to a gene: 1. This CDR3 spans 15 amino acids. This chain's CDR3 is CASSGQGASYNEQFF. In DNA form, the CDR3 reads TGTGCCAGCAGCGGACAGGGGGCTTCCTACAATGAGCAGTTCTTC.

The genes are TRBV28 and TRBJ2-3, with a weak D call TRBD2 (6 bases). With 7 bases removed from V and 4 bases from J, the gap between germline ends came to 27 bases. The length of the CDR3 is 18 residues. CDR1 MDHEN and CDR2 SYDVKM come from the germline V gene. The CDR3 is CASNSGGGLGPQPDTQYF. CDR3 coding DNA: TGTGCCAGCAACTCCGGGGGTGGTCTCGGGCCCCAACCAGATACGCAGTATTTT.